This is a list of T cell receptor beta chains from one sample in a study of blood T cell repertoires in COVID-19. Sequencing used immunoSEQ multiplex PCR; TCRdb keeps in-frame clones, though not all of them. The sample carries about 200,000 clones, 82% recorded once. What was sequenced was PBMCs or T cells enriched from blood (not recorded which). These receptors were collected from a woman aged 55 to 70 with acute COVID-19. CDR3s include the opening cysteine and the closing phenylalanine or tryptophan. A D gene is named only where the DNA matches it firmly. Some rows have no size entry. The others give once, few or many, or a class for an expanded clone.

V gene,clone size,J gene,D gene,CDR3 DNA,CDR3 protein
TRBV7-2,once,TRBJ1-1,-,TGTGCCAGCAGCCCTGAACCCAGGGGTGAAGCTTTCTTT,CASSPEPRGEAFF
TRBV27,-,TRBJ2-2,-,TGTGCCAGCAGTTTCGGCAGGGGCGCAACCGGGGAGCTGTTTTTT,CASSFGRGATGELFF
TRBV29-1,-,TRBJ2-7,TRBD2,TGCAGCGTTGAGGGTCTAGCGGGCTACGAGCAGTACTTC,CSVEGLAGYEQYF
TRBV18,once,TRBJ1-5,TRBD1,TGTGCCAGCTCAGAGGGACAGAGTAGCAATCAGCCCCAGCATTTT,CASSEGQSSNQPQHF
TRBV7-2,-,TRBJ1-2,-,TGTGCCAGCAGCTTAGGGGTTTCCGGGATCTACTATGGCTACACCTTC,CASSLGVSGIYYGYTF
TRBV25-1,few,TRBJ2-7,-,TGTGCCAGCACAAGGGGAGGGGGCGAGCAGTACTTC,CASTRGGGEQYF
TRBV3-1/TRBV3-2,-,TRBJ1-2,-,TGTGCCAGCAGCCAAGAATGGACAAGCTATGACTACACCTTC,CASSQEWTSYDYTF
TRBV7-6,-,TRBJ2-5,-,TGTGCCAGCAGCCGCGGACAGCGGTACCAAGAGACCCAGTACTTC,CASSRGQRYQETQYF
TRBV30,-,TRBJ1-6,-,TGTGCCTGGAATTCCGGACAGAACTCACCCCTCCACTTT,CAWNSGQNSPLHF
TRBV2,-,TRBJ1-2,-,TGTGCCAGCAGCCAACGGCCCGGCGGTGGCTACACCTTC,CASSQRPGGGYTF
TRBV28,-,TRBJ1-5,-,TGTGCCAGCAGTTTAGCGCAGGGCCCGCTAAGCAATCAGCCCCAGCATTTT,CASSLAQGPLSNQPQHF
TRBV30,-,TRBJ2-3,TRBD2,TGTGCCTGGAGTAGGAAGGGACTAGCGGGGGCAGGGACAGATACGCAGTATTTT,CAWSRKGLAGAGTDTQYF
TRBV10-3,-,TRBJ1-3,TRBD1,TGTGCCATCAGCGGGACAGGGTACGGAAACACCATATATTTT,CAISGTGYGNTIYF
TRBV30,-,TRBJ1-2,TRBD1,TGTGCCTGGAGTAAAGACAGGGGTGTGGGCTACACCTTC,CAWSKDRGVGYTF
TRBV3-1/TRBV3-2,-,TRBJ1-6,-,TGTGCCAGCAGCCTTCAACGGAATTCACCCCTCCACTTT,CASSLQRNSPLHF
TRBV9,few,TRBJ1-1,-,TGTGCCAGCAGCAGCCGTTTTAACACTGAAGCTTTCTTT,CASSSRFNTEAFF
TRBV30,-,TRBJ2-2,-,TGTGCCTGGACTGCGGCAGTTCCCGGGGAGCTGTTTTTT,CAWTAAVPGELFF
TRBV5-6,few,TRBJ1-6,-,TGTGCCAGCAGCTTCGGGGAGGGATATGGATCACCCCTCCACTTT,CASSFGEGYGSPLHF
TRBV24-1,-,TRBJ1-3,-,TGTGCCACCAGTGACGCGGTCACCATATATTTT,CATSDAVTIYF
TRBV19,-,TRBJ1-6,-,TGTGCCAGTAGCCCCTGGGGAGGGAATTCACCCCTCCACTTT,CASSPWGGNSPLHF
TRBV25-1,-,TRBJ2-3,TRBD1,TGTGCCAGCAGGGACAGGGCCCAATTCACAGATACGCAGTATTTT,CASRDRAQFTDTQYF
TRBV4-3,-,TRBJ1-4,TRBD1,TGCGCCAGCAGCCAAGATGGGGTTCCAGGGGGCTGGGAAAAACTGTTTTTT,CASSQDGVPGGWEKLFF
TRBV27,-,TRBJ1-1,-,TGTGCCAGCAGTTTAGGTCAGATGAACACTGAAGCTTTCTTT,CASSLGQMNTEAFF
TRBV25-1,-,TRBJ2-7,-,TGTGCCAGCAGTGAGCAGGGTGACGAGCAGTACTTC,CASSEQGDEQYF
TRBV9,-,TRBJ2-1,-,TGTGCCAGCAGCGTAGGACAGAGAAACAATGAGCAGTTCTTC,CASSVGQRNNEQFF
TRBV28,-,TRBJ1-2,-,TGTGCCAGCAGTCCAGCGGGGAACTATGGCTACACCTTC,CASSPAGNYGYTF
TRBV25-1,-,TRBJ1-3,TRBD1,TGTGCCAGCACCAGAACAGGGGCCGGAAACACCATATATTTT,CASTRTGAGNTIYF